Shown below are 6 T cell receptor beta chains from a single sample sequenced in a study of blood T cells in healthy people across ages. Sample-barcoded 5' priming and a J-beta primer mix drove a second PCR of 7 to 11 cycles. TCRdb processed the 5' RACE reads anew with MiXCR; each CDR3 protein has one entry. This table holds about 1,400,000 distinct CDR3 sequences, around 42% found once. Sequenced sample: blood. Receptors originate from a young woman in good health.

V usage is TRBV5-1 and J usage is TRBJ2-5; a weak D match, TRBD1 (5 bases). With 3 bases removed from V and 1 base from J, the gap between germline ends came to 19 bases. Germline V lookup: CDR1 SGHRS, CDR2 YFSETQ. The CDR3 has 17 amino acids. CDR3 bases: TGCGCCAGCAGCTGGGAAGGGGCACAAGCCCTCCAAGAGACCCAGTACTTC. It translates to CASSWEGAQALQETQYF.

The gene calls are TRBV6-1 and TRBJ2-1, with a possible D match to TRBD1 (6 bases). This CDR3 has 18 amino acids. CDR1 and CDR2 (germline): MNHNS, SASEGT. With 6 bases removed from V and 9 bases from J, the gap between germline ends came to 30 bases. The CDR3 region has the DNA TGTGCCAGCAGCGCAGGGGTAGGGGTCCTTCTGGTTGATACTGAGCAGTTCTTC. Translated, it gives CASSAGVGVLLVDTEQFF.

The gene calls are TRBV6-6 and TRBJ2-7; 9 nucleotides align to TRBD2. The CDR3 is 17 amino acids. V dropped 0 bases and J dropped 7; count of bases not matched to a gene: 13. Germline V gene lookup returns CDR1 MNHNY and CDR2 SVGAGI (reference sequence). Here the CDR3 reads CASSYSGERGVYKEQYF. The DNA for the CDR3 is TGTGCCAGCAGTTACTCGGGAGAGCGGGGGGTCTACAAGGAGCAGTACTTC.

The chain joins TRBV9 to TRBJ1-3; 9 bases line up with TRBD1. V trimming: 3 bases; J trimming: 2 bases; junction bases outside the gene matches: 3. Germline V gene data show CDR1 as SGDLS and CDR2 as YYNGEE. The CDR3 is 15 amino acids. Here the CDR3 DNA reads TGTGCCAGCAGCGAACGACAGGGGGCTGGAAACACCATATATTTT. This encodes CASSERQGAGNTIYF.

Remarks on this clonotype: A read error may produce the germline difference seen at one junction end. The V gene is TRBV7-3, the J gene TRBJ2-3; D gene uncertain. Looked up from germline, CDR1 is SGHTA and CDR2 is FQGTGA. The CDR3 runs 13 residues. In nucleotides, the CDR3 is TGTGCCGGCAGCCCCGACAGCACAGATACGCAGTATTTT. Amino acids: CAGSPDSTDTQYF.

A note on this clonotype: This sequence may be a read error, since a much larger clone differs from it by one base. The J gene is TRBJ1-5, the V gene TRBV10-3, with D possibly TRBD1 on 5 matching bases. Trimming left V 10 bases short and J 7 bases short, with 20 bases between. The CDR3 has 14 amino acids. From germline, CDR1 is ENHRY and CDR2 SYGVKD. The CDR3 coding sequence is TGTGCCACTAAGGGGAGCCAGGGCGGGCAGCCCCAGCATTTT. It translates to CATKGSQGGQPQHF.